This entry lists 30 T cell receptor beta chains sequenced from one sample in a study of blood T cell repertoires in COVID-19. Method: immunoSEQ multiplex PCR; TCRdb's copy keeps in-frame clones and lacks some. Of fewer than 45,000 clones in the sample, 84% are singletons; the top ten hold over 1.5%. The specimen was peripheral blood. These TCRs come from a man in his sixties with COVID-19, enrolled during active disease.

This clone was detected once. The rearrangement links TRBV6-1 to TRBJ1-5; D gene unclear. The germline CDR1 and CDR2 sequences are MNHNS and SASEGT. The V end was cut by 2 bases, the J end by 8 bases, with 13 bases between. The CDR3 is 14 amino acids. The CDR3: CASSEHVGGEPQHF. For the CDR3, the DNA is TGTGCCAGCAGTGAACACGTGGGAGGAGAGCCCCAGCATTTT.

The J gene is TRBJ1-4, the V gene TRBV5-6, with D maybe TRBD1 (6 bases). CDR1 is SGHDT, CDR2 YYEEEE, per germline. Trimming stripped 1 base from V and 6 bases from J, with 19 bases between. The CDR3 length is 17 residues. The CDR3 nucleotides are TGTGCCAGCAGCTTGAACAGGGCCAGTACCGTTGATGAAAAACTGTTTTTT. Protein product: CASSLNRASTVDEKLFF.

The gene calls are TRBV27 and TRBJ2-2; TRBD2 might be the D (6 bases). The CDR3 sequence is 15 residues long. V was trimmed by 6 bases and J by 7 bases, leaving 18 bases between them. Germline V gene sequence: CDR1 MNHEY, CDR2 SMNVEV (reference sequence). The CDR3 region has the DNA TGTGCCAGCAGGTTGAGTAAGGGAGGAGGCGGGGAGCTGTTTTTT. Residues: CASRLSKGGGGELFF.

The chain combines TRBV9 with TRBJ2-3, with TRBD1 matching 8 bases. In germline, CDR1 is SGDLS, CDR2 YYNGEE. The CDR3 is 16 residues long. V lost 3 bases, J lost 2 bases, and 8 bases stayed unmatched. The CDR3 DNA follows: TGTGCCAGCAGCGCGCTTGGACAGGGATACACAGATACGCAGTATTTT. Translated, it gives CASSALGQGYTDTQYF.

J is TRBJ2-1 and V is TRBV6-1; a possible D gene is TRBD1 (5 bases). Trimming shortened V by 3 bases and J by 10 bases, and 7 bases separated the two germline ends. CDR3 length: 11 residues. Germline V gives CDR1 MNHNS, CDR2 SASEGT. DNA of the CDR3: TGTGCCAGCAGTGACAGGGCCGAGCAGTTCTTC. It translates to CASSDRAEQFF.

This rearrangement joins TRBV6-1 to TRBJ2-1; 10 nucleotides match TRBD2. The V and J ends lost 3 bases and 2 bases, in that order; junction bases with no gene match: 1. Germline CDR1 reads MNHNS; CDR2 reads SASEGT. This CDR3 region has 15 residues. CDR3 DNA sequence: TGTGCCAGCAGTGAGGGACTAGCGACCTACAATGAGCAGTTCTTC. It specifies CASSEGLATYNEQFF.

The rearrangement uses TRBV3-1 (or the pseudogene TRBV3-2) and TRBJ2-1; D is perhaps TRBD2 (5 bases). The CDR3 is made up of 11 amino acids. CDR1 LGHDT and CDR2 YNNKEL come from the germline V gene (reference sequence). V was pared by 5 bases and J by 10 bases, with 9 bases between. This CDR3 reads CASSRGGEQFF. In DNA, the CDR3 is TGTGCCAGCAGCAGAGGCGGGGAGCAGTTCTTC.

The chain recombines TRBV29-1 with TRBJ1-1, with D uncertain. Germline CDR1 and CDR2: SQVTM and ANQGSEA. This CDR3 region has 14 residues. With 1 base removed from V and 4 bases from J, the gap between germline ends came to 13 bases. The CDR3 spells CSVEGARRFTEAFF. The CDR3 DNA reads TGCAGCGTTGAAGGGGCCAGAAGGTTCACTGAAGCTTTCTTT. Looking up the rest from reference TRBV29-1 and TRBJ1-1 gives the full variable domain: SAVISQKPSRDICQRGTSLTIQCQVDSQVTMMFWYRQQPGQSLTLIATANQGSEATYESGFVIDKFPISRPNLTFSTLTVSNMSPEDSSIYLCSVEGARRFTEAFFGQGTRLTVV.

The CDR3 loop reads CASSQGQADTYNSPLHF. As DNA, the CDR3 is TGTGCCAGCAGCCAAGGACAGGCGGATACTTATAATTCACCCCTCCACTTT. The chain uses TRBV3-1 (or the pseudogene TRBV3-2) and TRBJ1-6; perhaps TRBD1 as D (6 bases). CDR1 is LGHDT and CDR2 is YNNKEL in the germline V gene (reference sequence). Trimming took 1 base from V and 4 from J, leaving 14 bases between them. The CDR3 length is 17 residues.

With regard to this clone: Other nucleotide sequences from this sample produce the same CDR3. The J gene is TRBJ1-6, the V gene TRBV3-1 (or the pseudogene TRBV3-2); TRBD1 is a possible D gene (6 bases). Germline CDR1 LGHDT, CDR2 YNNKEL (reference sequence). The V and J ends lost 1 base and 0 bases respectively, with 10 bases between them. The CDR3 loop spans 17 amino acids. The CDR3 DNA reads TGTGCCAGCAGCCAAGGAAGGGGGAGCTCCTATAATTCACCCCTCCACTTT. Protein sequence: CASSQGRGSSYNSPLHF.

The rearrangement links TRBV9 to TRBJ1-2; TRBD1 agrees at 8 bases. The germline gives CDR1 SGDLS, CDR2 YYNGEE. CDR3 length: 15 amino acids. The junction had 5 bases not matched to a gene; V was cut back by 2 bases and J by 2 bases. The CDR3 sequence is CASSVLGQGNYGYTF. The CDR3 DNA sequence: TGTGCCAGCAGCGTCCTCGGACAGGGCAACTATGGCTACACCTTC.

The gene calls are TRBV11-3 and TRBJ1-1, with D tentatively TRBD1 (6 bases). Germline CDR1 SGHNT, CDR2 YENEEA. V lost 5 bases and J 4 bases, leaving 17 bases between the germline ends. This CDR3 contains 15 residues. CDR3: CASSTLGGSGTEAFF. The DNA of the CDR3 is TGTGCCAGCAGCACCTTAGGGGGATCGGGCACTGAAGCTTTCTTT.

The chain carries TRBV7-2 and TRBJ2-2, with a possible D match to TRBD2 (5 bases). Germline values: CDR1 SGHTA, CDR2 FQGNSA. CDR3 size: 15 residues. The ends were cut back, 2 bases at V and 2 bases at J, with 9 bases in the middle. CDR3 nucleotide sequence: TGTGCCAGCAGCTTAAATCGGGGAAACACCGGGGAGCTGTTTTTT. It is translated as CASSLNRGNTGELFF. The variable domain in full, completed from reference TRBV7-2 and TRBJ2-2, reads GAGVSQSPSNKVTEKGKDVELRCDPISGHTALYWYRQSLGQGLEFLIYFQGNSAPDKSGLPSDRFSAERTGGSVSTLTIQRTQQEDSAVYLCASSLNRGNTGELFFGEGSRLTVL.

The chain links TRBV30 to TRBJ1-2; a weak D match, TRBD1 (6 bases). This CDR3 is built from 13 residues. The V gene lost 3 bases and the J gene lost 7 bases, with 15 bases spanning the gap. The germline V gene encodes CDR1 GTSNPN and CDR2 SVGIG (reference sequence). In DNA form, the CDR3 reads TGTGCCTGGAGCACCCCAGGGGCTCGTGGCTACACCTTC. It yields the protein CAWSTPGARGYTF.

This chain connects TRBV4-2 to TRBJ2-5; possible D gene TRBD1, 5 bases. V gave up 0 bases and J gave up 4 bases, with 18 bases separating them. Germline CDR1 reads LGHNA; CDR2 reads YNFKEQ. The CDR3 contains 17 residues. The CDR3 nucleotides read TGTGCCAGCAGCCAAGATTCGAATAGCCATAGGGGAGAGACCCAGTACTTC. This sequence encodes CASSQDSNSHRGETQYF.

CDR3 sequence reads: CASSLGGQGLGSYTF. DNA of the CDR3: TGTGCCAGCAGCTTGGGGGGACAGGGCTTAGGTAGCTACACCTTC. The chain employs TRBV5-4 and TRBJ1-2; 9 bases are shared with TRBD1. In germline, CDR1 is SGHNT, CDR2 YYREEE (reference sequence). The CDR3 length is 15 residues. J lost 9 bases, V lost 0 bases, and 9 bases had no gene match.

The chain employs TRBV5-6 and TRBJ2-2; unclear D gene. The CDR3 length is 13 residues. The V end lost 0 bases, the J end lost 8 bases, and 8 bases lay between the germline ends. Germline CDR1 reads SGHDT; CDR2 reads YYEEEE. This CDR3 is CASSLVSAGELFF. The CDR3 nucleotides are TGTGCCAGCAGCTTGGTATCTGCGGGGGAGCTGTTTTTT.

The J gene is TRBJ2-7, the V gene TRBV7-9; 10 bases are a match to TRBD1. V dropped 5 bases and J dropped 1; count of bases not matched to a gene: 5. Germline lookup yields CDR1 SEHNR and CDR2 FQNEAQ (reference sequence). The CDR3 covers 15 residues. In DNA form, the CDR3 reads TGTGCCAGCAGCCAAGACAGGGGGCAATCCTACGAGCAGTACTTC. Its translation: CASSQDRGQSYEQYF.

This clone is termed medium-sized. J is TRBJ2-1 and V is TRBV6-1, with 8 bases fitting TRBD2. The CDR3 spans 16 residues. Per germline, CDR1 MNHNS and CDR2 SASEGT. Losses at the gene ends were 4 bases for V and 7 bases for J; bases not matched to a gene: 12. Written as DNA, the CDR3 is TGTGCCAGCAGTGCCCAACTAGCGGCAAGGGGGAATGAGCAGTTCTTC. It encodes CASSAQLAARGNEQFF.

This chain connects TRBV9 to TRBJ1-1; TRBD1 aligns across 7 bases. The V and J ends lost 4 bases and 8 bases, in that order; junction bases with no gene match: 8. The germline CDR1 and CDR2 sequences are SGDLS and YYNGEE. The CDR3 is made up of 13 amino acids. As DNA, the CDR3 is TGTGCCAGCAGCTTACAGGGGAAGGGGGAAGCTTTCTTT. This encodes CASSLQGKGEAFF.

V and J are TRBV30 and TRBJ1-1; D ambiguous. CDR3 length: 13 amino acids. The germline CDR1 and CDR2 sequences are GTSNPN and SVGIG (reference sequence). V was pared by 0 bases and J by 2 bases, with 7 bases between. The chain's CDR3 is CAWSVHPNTEAFF. The CDR3 region has the DNA TGTGCCTGGAGTGTACATCCTAACACTGAAGCTTTCTTT.

This chain joins TRBV27 and TRBJ2-7, with TRBD1 matching 7 bases. The CDR3 spans 15 residues. V lost 6 bases, J lost 2 bases, and 10 bases stayed unmatched. Looked up from germline, CDR1 is MNHEY and CDR2 is SMNVEV (reference sequence). CDR3 nucleotide sequence: TGTGCCAGCAGCGCCGCCGGGACAGCCGCCTACGAGCAGTACTTC. Protein sequence: CASSAAGTAAYEQYF.

The rearrangement uses TRBV5-1 and TRBJ1-3; D gene uncertain. The CDR3 totals 14 residues. Trimming took 4 bases from V and 4 from J, leaving 12 bases between them. In germline, CDR1 is SGHRS, CDR2 YFSETQ. Here the CDR3 DNA reads TGCGCCAGCAGCGGCCTGACACCCGGAAACACCATATATTTT. It specifies CASSGLTPGNTIYF.

The chain combines TRBV9 with TRBJ2-5, with 9 bases identical to TRBD2. Germline V gene lookup returns CDR1 SGDLS and CDR2 YYNGEE. V lost 0 bases, J lost 5 bases, and 14 bases stayed unmatched. This CDR3 contains 18 residues. CDR3 sequence reads: CASSVAESSGREWETQYF. The CDR3 DNA reads as TGTGCCAGCAGCGTAGCTGAGAGTAGCGGGAGAGAGTGGGAGACCCAGTACTTC. Full variable domain (rest looked up from reference TRBV9 and TRBJ2-5): DSGVTQTPKHLITATGQRVTLRCSPRSGDLSVYWYQQSLDQGLQFLIQYYNGEERAKGNILERFSAQQFPDLHSELNLSSLELGDSALYFCASSVAESSGREWETQYFGPGTRLLVL.

This clone has just a few counts. The chain joins TRBV9 to TRBJ2-1, with D unresolved. The V gene lost 0 bases and the J gene lost 1 base, with 8 bases spanning the gap. The germline CDR1 and CDR2 sequences are SGDLS and YYNGEE. CDR3 length: 15 residues. CDR3 region: CASSVGTVSYNEQFF. Here the CDR3 DNA reads TGTGCCAGCAGCGTAGGTACAGTATCCTACAATGAGCAGTTCTTC.

The genes are TRBV24-1 and TRBJ2-5; tentatively, D is TRBD2 (5 bases). CDR3 size: 14 residues. Trimming shortened V by 6 bases and J by 1 base, and 11 bases separated the two germline ends. Germline CDR1 KGHDR, CDR2 SFDVKD. For the CDR3, the DNA is TGTGCCACCAGTAGTTTCGGGATCCAAGAGACCCAGTACTTC. This gives the protein CATSSFGIQETQYF.

The chain has TRBV6-5 and TRBJ1-1; D is unresolved. V was clipped by 11 bases and J by 1 base, with 14 bases between them. The CDR3 has 13 amino acids. The germline V gene has CDR1 MNHEY and CDR2 SVGAGI. Written as DNA, the CDR3 is TGTGCCGGCGGATTGCAGCCGAACACTGAAGCTTTCTTT. It codes for CAGGLQPNTEAFF.

The rearrangement uses TRBV29-1 and TRBJ1-4; 12 bases align to TRBD1. Trimming at V came to 5 bases and at J to 7 bases, leaving 8 bases not matched to a gene. Germline V gives CDR1 SQVTM, CDR2 ANQGSEA. CDR3 size: 15 residues. The CDR3 DNA sequence: TGCAGCGTTCGGGGACAGGGGGCGCCGGGTGAAAAACTGTTTTTT. The encoded protein is CSVRGQGAPGEKLFF.

The genes are TRBV27 and TRBJ2-1; TRBD2 matches at 9 bases. This CDR3 comprises 18 residues. Germline trimming cut 6 bases from V and 0 bases from J; bases unmatched to any gene: 12. CDR1 is MNHEY and CDR2 is SMNVEV in the germline V gene (reference sequence). For the CDR3, the DNA is TGTGCCAGCAGCCAGTTAGCGGGAGTGATGAGCTCCTACAATGAGCAGTTCTTC. It is translated as CASSQLAGVMSSYNEQFF.

V usage is TRBV6-2 or TRBV6-3 and J usage is TRBJ2-3; D is perhaps TRBD1 (6 bases). Trimming took off 2 bases at V and 3 bases at J, with 9 bases between the two ends. Germline V gene data show CDR1 as MNHEY and CDR2 as SVGEGT. The CDR3 has 14 amino acids. The CDR3, as DNA: TGTGCCAGCAGTTACCCGGACAGTACAGATACGCAGTATTTT. This sequence encodes CASSYPDSTDTQYF.